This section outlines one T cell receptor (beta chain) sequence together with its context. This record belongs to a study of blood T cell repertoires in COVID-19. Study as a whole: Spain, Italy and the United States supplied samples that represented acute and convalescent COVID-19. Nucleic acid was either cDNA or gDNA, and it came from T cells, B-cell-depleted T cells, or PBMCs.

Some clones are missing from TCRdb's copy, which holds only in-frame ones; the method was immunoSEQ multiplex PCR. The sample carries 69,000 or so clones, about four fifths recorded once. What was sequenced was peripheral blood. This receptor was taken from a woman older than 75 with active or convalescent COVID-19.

The CDR3 DNA reads as TGTGCCAGCAGCTTCTCCTCCAGGGGCGGCACTGAAGCTTTCTTT. Its protein is CASSFSSRGGTEAFF. The chain combines TRBV7-9 with TRBJ1-1, with D possibly being TRBD1 (6 bases). The germline CDR1 and CDR2 sequences are SEHNR and FQNEAQ (reference sequence). This CDR3 has 15 residues. V lost 3 bases and J lost 4, with 15 bases in between.